This TCR beta chain was recorded in a study of cytomegalovirus exposure and HLA in healthy donors. Across the study: Among the approximately 430 donors who were genotyped, approximately 83% fell in the genetic ancestry cluster that is associated with self-reported Caucasian donors. Overall study findings and caveats: In presence/absence analyses, roughly uniform sequencing depth across donors was assumed.

PCR primers comprised 60 Vbeta and 13 Jbeta primers. Produced via immunoSEQ multiplex PCR; TCRdb's table is partial and in-frame only. The sample carries approximately 200,000 clones, over 75% recorded once. Notes on this clone: Antigen unknown.

Trimming took off 4 bases at V and 1 base at J, with 10 bases between the two ends. The CDR3 is 14 amino acids. The germline V gene has CDR1 SGHVS and CDR2 FQNEAQ. The sample comprised PBMCs. This chain links TRBV7-8 with TRBJ1-2; maybe TRBD1 (6 bases). This clonotype was obtained from a boy between 2 and 10 years old in good health and CMV-seronegative. The DNA for the CDR3 is TGTGCCAGCAGCTCCGACAGGAATAACTATGGCTACACCTTC. Translation: CASSSDRNNYGYTF.